This TCR beta chain was sequenced in a study of CD8+ T cells in alopecia areata. CDR1 and CDR2 from the germline V gene are SGHVS and FQNEAQ. This CDR3 has 14 amino acids. Trimming stripped 3 bases from V and 4 bases from J, with 10 bases between. This clone is medium-sized (0.01 to 0.1%) in the sample. What it binds is unknown. Study results and caveats: Among patients, TCR sharing was less clear than in mice, a difference possibly due in part to HLA diversity in the patient population.

Extracted RNA was reverse transcribed, and the resulting cDNA served as sequencing template. Some clones are missing from TCRdb's copy, which holds only in-frame ones; the method was immunoSEQ multiplex PCR. The sample lists about 37,000 clones, 45% to 55% occurring once. In a group of 4 or 5 patients, CD4+ cells were sorted into CD25+CD127- cells. In alopecia areata patients, both lesional scalp punch biopsies and peripheral blood were collected. PBMCs, the starting material, were the source of sorted CD4+ and CD8+ T cells. Input material: CD4+ Tregs sorted from blood. This receptor was obtained from a human donor with alopecia areata. The genes are TRBV7-8 and TRBJ1-3, with D tentatively TRBD1 (5 bases). CDR3 DNA sequence: TGTGCCAGCAGCTTTCCAGGGTCAGGAAACACCATATATTTT. It yields the protein CASSFPGSGNTIYF.